This T cell receptor (beta chain) stems from a study of radiation and T cells in renal cell carcinoma. Regarding this clone: Antigen: not known.

The CDR3 is 14 residues long. The V and J ends lost 2 bases and 4 bases respectively, with 9 bases between them. Germline V CDR1 and CDR2: SGHRS, YFSETQ. Broader study findings: Top tumor clonotypes rose in blood 2 weeks post-radiation, then contracted.

Time point defined: blood 4 weeks post-SBRT, at nephrectomy. As to treatment: 15 Gy SBRT to primary tumor, nephrectomy 4 weeks later. Nephrectomy followed 15 Gy stereotactic body radiation by 4 weeks. This renal cell carcinoma was of the clear cell type. Profiled with immunoSEQ multiplex PCR; TCRdb holds only in-frame clones, not every one. The table shows tens of thousands of clones, with 85% occurring only once. Specimen: blood, collected from a patient whose treatment included radiotherapy and nephrectomy. This receptor was obtained from a man aged 50 or older with renal cell carcinoma. The chain recombines TRBV5-1 with TRBJ1-4; tentative D call: TRBD1 (5 bases). The CDR3 nucleotides are TGCGCCAGCAGCTTTACAGGAAGTAATGAAAAACTGTTTTTT. This gives the protein CASSFTGSNEKLFF.